Listed below are T cell receptor beta chains from one sample, sequenced in a study of T cells in Graves' hyperthyroidism and ophthalmopathy. Each CDR3 protein is one row after TCRdb ran MiXCR on the multiplex PCR reads. The sample shows more than 600,000 distinct CDR3 sequences, around 15% of them seen only once. Sequencing used blood. The receptor set was obtained from a man between 18 and 29 years old with Graves' hyperthyroidism. Both conserved end residues are part of each CDR3. Each record gives: CDR3 protein, D gene, V gene, J gene. The D gene is left open where the match is weak.

CDR3 protein: CAISSQGPDTGELFF
D gene: .
V gene: TRBV10-3
J gene: TRBJ2-2

CDR3 protein: CASSLVAGAKHNSPPHF
D gene: .
V gene: TRBV7-2
J gene: TRBJ1-6

CDR3 protein: CASSDMTGTSGDTQYF
D gene: TRBD2
V gene: TRBV10-2
J gene: TRBJ2-3

CDR3 protein: CASSQYVQRPYNEQFF
D gene: .
V gene: TRBV14
J gene: TRBJ2-1

CDR3 protein: CATRDRGTQETQYF
D gene: TRBD1
V gene: TRBV6-1
J gene: TRBJ2-5

CDR3 protein: CASSLLNRDTDTQYF
D gene: .
V gene: TRBV12-3/TRBV12-4
J gene: TRBJ2-3

CDR3 protein: CASSQDAGVGNQPQHF
D gene: .
V gene: TRBV4-2
J gene: TRBJ1-5

CDR3 protein: CASSRRQELSSYNEQFF
D gene: .
V gene: TRBV12-3/TRBV12-4
J gene: TRBJ2-1

CDR3 protein: CASSPGPGGSSYEQYF
D gene: .
V gene: TRBV12-3/TRBV12-4
J gene: TRBJ2-7

CDR3 protein: CASTPVPASSYEQHF
D gene: .
V gene: TRBV27
J gene: TRBJ2-7

CDR3 protein: CASSPTGPLAKNIQYF
D gene: .
V gene: TRBV27
J gene: TRBJ2-4

CDR3 protein: CASSLVLGTGRDSPLHF
D gene: TRBD1
V gene: TRBV5-5
J gene: TRBJ1-6

CDR3 protein: CSARLSGRDTGELFF
D gene: TRBD2
V gene: TRBV20-1
J gene: TRBJ2-2

CDR3 protein: CSASEADTQYF
D gene: .
V gene: TRBV20-1
J gene: TRBJ2-3

CDR3 protein: CASSWWAGDTPFEQYF
D gene: .
V gene: TRBV7-9
J gene: TRBJ2-7

CDR3 protein: CASRPDRAQPQHF
D gene: .
V gene: TRBV19
J gene: TRBJ1-5

CDR3 protein: CASSLLGTGDQETQYF
D gene: TRBD1
V gene: TRBV27
J gene: TRBJ2-5

CDR3 protein: CASSYDRGYEQYF
D gene: TRBD1
V gene: TRBV6-1
J gene: TRBJ2-7

CDR3 protein: CASSFMTSGRTGTGELFF
D gene: TRBD2
V gene: TRBV7-6
J gene: TRBJ2-2

CDR3 protein: CASSQDLASGRTGELFF
D gene: TRBD2
V gene: TRBV4-1
J gene: TRBJ2-2

CDR3 protein: CASSYTTGALYNEQFF
D gene: TRBD1
V gene: TRBV6-5
J gene: TRBJ2-1

CDR3 protein: CASSPEGTQKETQYF
D gene: .
V gene: TRBV18
J gene: TRBJ2-5

CDR3 protein: CASSARGRLAGEQFF
D gene: .
V gene: TRBV7-9
J gene: TRBJ2-1

CDR3 protein: CASSGRISGAHNEQFF
D gene: .
V gene: TRBV5-8
J gene: TRBJ2-1

CDR3 protein: CASSQAPRTWYEQFF
D gene: .
V gene: TRBV3-1
J gene: TRBJ2-1

CDR3 protein: CASSVLAGYNEQFF
D gene: TRBD2
V gene: TRBV2
J gene: TRBJ2-1

CDR3 protein: CASSLVGANTDTQYF
D gene: .
V gene: TRBV7-2
J gene: TRBJ2-3

CDR3 protein: CASMTAAIYEQYF
D gene: .
V gene: TRBV28
J gene: TRBJ2-7

CDR3 protein: CASSSGTENIQYF
D gene: TRBD1
V gene: TRBV2
J gene: TRBJ2-4

CDR3 protein: CASTRGTSRIYEQFF
D gene: .
V gene: TRBV6-1
J gene: TRBJ2-1

CDR3 protein: CASSYPGQANSIEAFF
D gene: TRBD1
V gene: TRBV4-1
J gene: TRBJ1-1

CDR3 protein: CASSQSTGSGETQYF
D gene: .
V gene: TRBV4-3
J gene: TRBJ2-5

CDR3 protein: CASSYGQGSTEAFF
D gene: .
V gene: TRBV6-6
J gene: TRBJ1-1

CDR3 protein: CASSSSSPLNEQFF
D gene: .
V gene: TRBV7-9
J gene: TRBJ2-1

CDR3 protein: CAISPQQGAYGYTF
D gene: TRBD1
V gene: TRBV10-3
J gene: TRBJ1-2

CDR3 protein: CASSPRTGESTEELFF
D gene: TRBD1
V gene: TRBV9
J gene: TRBJ2-2

CDR3 protein: CASTRGGWGTPNTGELFF
D gene: .
V gene: TRBV6-2/TRBV6-3
J gene: TRBJ2-2

CDR3 protein: CASGGLANGELFF
D gene: TRBD2
V gene: TRBV7-3
J gene: TRBJ2-2

CDR3 protein: CATSRVGDDLGTQYF
D gene: .
V gene: TRBV15
J gene: TRBJ2-5

CDR3 protein: CASSPRLGLEIHEQFF
D gene: TRBD2
V gene: TRBV2
J gene: TRBJ2-1

CDR3 protein: CASSLGPRDIQYF
D gene: .
V gene: TRBV11-2
J gene: TRBJ2-4

CDR3 protein: CASSQGPRLAGVYEQYF
D gene: TRBD2
V gene: TRBV3-1
J gene: TRBJ2-7

CDR3 protein: CAISEDRVGATNEKLFF
D gene: TRBD1
V gene: TRBV10-3
J gene: TRBJ1-4

CDR3 protein: CASSPGSDRNQPQHF
D gene: .
V gene: TRBV6-1
J gene: TRBJ1-5

CDR3 protein: CASSVGWDRGNEQFF
D gene: TRBD1
V gene: TRBV9
J gene: TRBJ2-1

CDR3 protein: CAFFPGQRHQQYF
D gene: TRBD1
V gene: TRBV30
J gene: TRBJ2-7

CDR3 protein: CSARAQWGPGETQYF
D gene: .
V gene: TRBV20-1
J gene: TRBJ2-5

CDR3 protein: CAWIRDNGETQYF
D gene: .
V gene: TRBV30
J gene: TRBJ2-5

CDR3 protein: CASRGTIVGQPQHF
D gene: .
V gene: TRBV12-3/TRBV12-4
J gene: TRBJ1-5

CDR3 protein: CASSDDYTGELFF
D gene: .
V gene: TRBV2
J gene: TRBJ2-2

CDR3 protein: CASSLAPRAYNEQFF
D gene: .
V gene: TRBV12-3/TRBV12-4
J gene: TRBJ2-1

CDR3 protein: CAWSAIEGTEAFF
D gene: .
V gene: TRBV30
J gene: TRBJ1-1

CDR3 protein: CASSFGDRGADTQYF
D gene: TRBD1
V gene: TRBV5-1
J gene: TRBJ2-3

CDR3 protein: CASVVYQREARADTQYF
D gene: TRBD2
V gene: TRBV12-5
J gene: TRBJ2-3